This T cell receptor beta chain derives from a study of T cell responses to AZD1222 COVID-19 vaccine. Trimming removed 5 bases from V and 9 bases from J, with 8 bases in between. The CDR3 has 11 amino acids. Germline assignment: CDR1 SGHAT and CDR2 FQNNGV. Study-wide results and limits: All repertoire sampling was performed exclusively after the peak T cell response. Donors were largely white British and mainly female; clonal diversity was possibly underestimated.

Points on this clone: Its antigen is not identified.

Repertoires were generated with immunoSEQ multiplex PCR, while TCRdb's copy carries only in-frame clones and drops some. The table records about 150,000 clones, about 89% of them present only once. The V and J genes are TRBV11-2 and TRBJ2-1, with D unclear. This receptor was taken from an adult who received the MenACWY meningococcal vaccine as a control. The sequences come from peripheral blood, collected 28 days after the second dose of the MenACWY control vaccine. CDR3 sequence reads: CASSHRVEQFF. CDR3 coding DNA: TGTGCCAGCAGCCATAGAGTTGAGCAGTTCTTC.